The rows below give T cell receptor beta chains drawn from one sample of a study of early T cells in non-severe SARS-CoV-2 infection. MiXCR was run by TCRdb on the 5' RACE reads, yielding one entry per CDR3 protein. Here the sample spans 55,000 to 80,000 distinct CDR3 sequences, over 9.5% being singletons. This specimen consisted of whole blood, obtained at baseline. The receptors here all came from an adult who was a healthcare worker with PCR-confirmed SARS-CoV-2 infection or an uninfected control (not recorded which). Each CDR3 is given with its conserved first and last residue.

TRBJ2-7 | TRBV6-2/TRBV6-3 | CASSYPTRGGFYEQYF
TRBJ2-5 | TRBV6-2/TRBV6-3 | CASSYGTSGAQETQYF
TRBJ1-1 | TRBV5-6 | CASSLPDRAEAFF
TRBJ2-1 | TRBV7-9 | CASSYTSGRSHEQFF
TRBJ2-3 | TRBV7-6 | CASSLRLAGGRDTQYF
TRBJ2-7 | TRBV6-2/TRBV6-3 | CASSYSKSGLALEQYF
TRBJ2-3 | TRBV12-3/TRBV12-4 | CASRRDYQSTDTQYF
TRBJ2-5 | TRBV7-2 | CASSRGRNQETQYF
TRBJ1-2 | TRBV2 | CASRTEGYGYTF
TRBJ2-1 | TRBV4-3 | CASSQPIDEQFF
TRBJ2-7 | TRBV28 | CASSPPGDRASYEQYF
TRBJ2-3 | TRBV20-1 | CSAFDLAGASTDTQYF
TRBJ1-4 | TRBV10-2 | CASSARRGATNEKLFF
TRBJ1-6 | TRBV7-2 | CASSLGPATGTITLHF
TRBJ1-6 | TRBV27 | CASRTASYNSPLHF
TRBJ1-1 | TRBV5-1 | CASIPEEATNTEAFF
TRBJ2-4 | TRBV5-4 | CASSEVAGGPGEAEYF
TRBJ2-3 | TRBV9 | CASSEAPASGGLSTDTQYF
TRBJ2-2 | TRBV20-1 | CSGAENTGELFF
TRBJ1-2 | TRBV28 | CASSLWEGYTF
TRBJ2-1 | TRBV7-9 | CASVAFSNEQFF
TRBJ1-3 | TRBV12-3/TRBV12-4 | CASRLDIYSGNTIYF
TRBJ1-3 | TRBV4-2 | CASSQVFSRDSSSPSGNTIYF
TRBJ2-1 | TRBV30 | CAWTWASGSNEQFF
TRBJ2-5 | TRBV14 | CASSHKTGTGEETQYF
TRBJ2-7 | TRBV6-2/TRBV6-3 | CASSWHTILRDNYEQYF
TRBJ2-3 | TRBV7-6 | CASSLLLAGVTDTQYF
TRBJ2-5 | TRBV14 | CASSRTGQGIETQYF
TRBJ1-5 | TRBV6-2/TRBV6-3 | CASSSGQPQHF